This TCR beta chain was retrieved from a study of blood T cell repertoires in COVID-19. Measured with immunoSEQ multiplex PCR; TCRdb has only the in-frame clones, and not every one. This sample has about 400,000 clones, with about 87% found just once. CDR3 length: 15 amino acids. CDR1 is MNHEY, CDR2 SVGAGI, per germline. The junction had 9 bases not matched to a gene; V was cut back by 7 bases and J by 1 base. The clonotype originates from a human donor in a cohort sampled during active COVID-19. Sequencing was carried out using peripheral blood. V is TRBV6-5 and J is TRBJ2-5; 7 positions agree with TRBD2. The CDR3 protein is CASNLASGTQETQYF. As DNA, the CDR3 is TGTGCCAGCAACTTAGCTAGCGGAACCCAAGAGACCCAGTACTTC.